A selection of T cell receptor beta chains follows, all from one sample in a study of T cells after yellow fever vaccination. From the 5' RACE reads, TCRdb called clonotypes with MiXCR, one entry per CDR3 protein. The repertoire has some 300,000 distinct CDR3 sequences, around 8.6% of them found once; the top ten carry around 3.3%. The source was CD4+ T cells sorted from PBMCs, collected 5 days after the yellow fever booster vaccination. These receptor sequences come from a man in his late teens or twenties who received the YFV17D yellow fever vaccine. Each CDR3 is given with its conserved first and last residue. The order of the fields is J gene, clone size, D gene, V gene, CDR3 DNA, CDR3 protein. A D gene is named only where the DNA matches it firmly. Not every row has a clone size; where given, it reads once, few, many or a size class.

j_call: TRBJ1-2
clone_size: NA
d_call: NA
v_call: TRBV2
cdr3_nt: TGTGCCAGCAGTTTGGGACGGACAAACTATGGCTACACCTTC
cdr3_aa: CASSLGRTNYGYTF

j_call: TRBJ1-2
clone_size: few
d_call: NA
v_call: TRBV19
cdr3_nt: TGTGCCAGTACAAGGGACGGCGGTGGCTACACCTTC
cdr3_aa: CASTRDGGGYTF

j_call: TRBJ2-3
clone_size: NA
d_call: NA
v_call: TRBV5-1
cdr3_nt: TGCGCCAGCAGCCTGGAGGCTAGGGATACGCAGTATTTT
cdr3_aa: CASSLEARDTQYF

j_call: TRBJ1-5
clone_size: NA
d_call: NA
v_call: TRBV24-1
cdr3_nt: TGTGCCACCAGTGATTGGGGCCCTGGGGAGGTCCAGCATTTT
cdr3_aa: CATSDWGPGEVQHF

j_call: TRBJ2-5
clone_size: many
d_call: NA
v_call: TRBV10-3
cdr3_nt: TGTGCCATCAGTGATGCCGGGAGAGAAGAGACCCAGTACTTC
cdr3_aa: CAISDAGREETQYF

j_call: TRBJ2-3
clone_size: NA
d_call: TRBD2
v_call: TRBV20-1
cdr3_nt: TGCAGTGCTAGAGGCCCCACTAGCGGGGGAACAGATACGCAGTATTTT
cdr3_aa: CSARGPTSGGTDTQYF

j_call: TRBJ2-2
clone_size: NA
d_call: NA
v_call: TRBV5-5
cdr3_nt: TGTGCCAGCAGCTTGGCCGGGGGATTCGCGAACACCGGGGAGCTGTTTTTT
cdr3_aa: CASSLAGGFANTGELFF

j_call: TRBJ2-1
clone_size: few
d_call: TRBD2
v_call: TRBV7-2
cdr3_nt: TGTGCCAGCAGCCCCGGGACTAGCGGGGGCCTCTCCTACAATGAGCAGTTCTTC
cdr3_aa: CASSPGTSGGLSYNEQFF

j_call: TRBJ1-6
clone_size: few
d_call: NA
v_call: TRBV6-5
cdr3_nt: TGTGCCAGCAGTTACAATCAGTGGGTCTCACCCCTCCACTTT
cdr3_aa: CASSYNQWVSPLHF

j_call: TRBJ2-2
clone_size: NA
d_call: TRBD2
v_call: TRBV19
cdr3_nt: TGTGCCAGTAGTATCCTCCTAGCGGGGGACACCGGGGAGCTGTTTTTT
cdr3_aa: CASSILLAGDTGELFF

j_call: TRBJ1-6
clone_size: many
d_call: TRBD1
v_call: TRBV24-1
cdr3_nt: TGTGCCGGATCCCGGGACAGCCGCTATAATTCACCCCTCCACTTT
cdr3_aa: CAGSRDSRYNSPLHF

j_call: TRBJ1-1
clone_size: many
d_call: NA
v_call: TRBV6-5
cdr3_nt: TGTGCCAGCAACACCGGGGGGTCGAACACTGAAGCTTTCTTT
cdr3_aa: CASNTGGSNTEAFF

j_call: TRBJ2-7
clone_size: few
d_call: NA
v_call: TRBV5-6
cdr3_nt: TGTGCCAGCAGTCGGGGCAGAGTCTACGAGCAGTACTTC
cdr3_aa: CASSRGRVYEQYF

j_call: TRBJ2-7
clone_size: NA
d_call: NA
v_call: TRBV29-1
cdr3_nt: TGCAGCGTTGGCCTGGGGGGCTCAACGTACGAGCAGTACTTC
cdr3_aa: CSVGLGGSTYEQYF

j_call: TRBJ2-3
clone_size: many
d_call: NA
v_call: TRBV5-4
cdr3_nt: TGTGCCAGCAGCTTGAATCCTAGCAGTCCAGATACGCAGTATTTT
cdr3_aa: CASSLNPSSPDTQYF

j_call: TRBJ2-5
clone_size: few
d_call: TRBD1
v_call: TRBV28
cdr3_nt: TGTGCCAGCGAAGGGACAGCTCAGAAAGAGACCCAGTACTTC
cdr3_aa: CASEGTAQKETQYF

j_call: TRBJ1-5
clone_size: few
d_call: NA
v_call: TRBV6-2/TRBV6-3
cdr3_nt: TGTGCCAGCAGCCCGAGAACTCAGCCCCAGCATTTT
cdr3_aa: CASSPRTQPQHF

j_call: TRBJ2-3
clone_size: many
d_call: NA
v_call: TRBV5-6
cdr3_nt: TGTGCCAGCAGCTTGGTCGGGCGGTCAGATACGCAGTATTTT
cdr3_aa: CASSLVGRSDTQYF

j_call: TRBJ1-2
clone_size: NA
d_call: NA
v_call: TRBV5-5
cdr3_nt: TGTGCCAGCAGCCGTTACGGAGGGGAATACGCCTTC
cdr3_aa: CASSRYGGEYAF

j_call: TRBJ2-7
clone_size: many
d_call: NA
v_call: TRBV29-1
cdr3_nt: TGCAGCGCAGGGACCACCTACGAGCAGTACTTC
cdr3_aa: CSAGTTYEQYF

j_call: TRBJ1-6
clone_size: few
d_call: NA
v_call: TRBV10-3
cdr3_nt: TGTGCCATCAGTGAGTCGGCGGGGACGGAGAATTCACCCCTCCACTTT
cdr3_aa: CAISESAGTENSPLHF

j_call: TRBJ2-5
clone_size: many
d_call: TRBD1
v_call: TRBV12-3/TRBV12-4
cdr3_nt: TGTGCCAGCAGTTTGGGACAGGGTCAAGAGACCCAGTACTTC
cdr3_aa: CASSLGQGQETQYF

j_call: TRBJ1-5
clone_size: NA
d_call: NA
v_call: TRBV28
cdr3_nt: TGTGCCAGCAGAACAACCCCCTTCCGGAATCAGCCCCAGCATTTT
cdr3_aa: CASRTTPFRNQPQHF

j_call: TRBJ1-1
clone_size: NA
d_call: TRBD1
v_call: TRBV15
cdr3_nt: TGTGCCACCAGCCCTGGACAGGGGGTCTACACTGAAGCTTTCTTT
cdr3_aa: CATSPGQGVYTEAFF

j_call: TRBJ1-1
clone_size: few
d_call: NA
v_call: TRBV2
cdr3_nt: TGTGCCAGCAGTCCACCTTGGGGGGACACTGAAGCTTTCTTT
cdr3_aa: CASSPPWGDTEAFF

j_call: TRBJ2-2
clone_size: few
d_call: TRBD1
v_call: TRBV7-8
cdr3_nt: TGTGCCAGCAGCATCCGGACAGGAGCGAACACCGGGGAGCTGTTTTTT
cdr3_aa: CASSIRTGANTGELFF

j_call: TRBJ1-6
clone_size: many
d_call: TRBD1
v_call: TRBV5-1
cdr3_nt: TGCGCCAGCAGCCCGGGACAGGGCGTTTTGGATTCACCCCTCCACTTT
cdr3_aa: CASSPGQGVLDSPLHF

j_call: TRBJ1-1
clone_size: NA
d_call: NA
v_call: TRBV18
cdr3_nt: TGTGCCAGCTCAGGGAGATGGACTGAAGCTTTCTTT
cdr3_aa: CASSGRWTEAFF

j_call: TRBJ1-5
clone_size: few
d_call: TRBD1
v_call: TRBV20-1
cdr3_nt: TGCAGTGTTCACGGACAGGGGGATTATAGCAATCAGCCCCAGCATTTT
cdr3_aa: CSVHGQGDYSNQPQHF

j_call: TRBJ2-1
clone_size: NA
d_call: TRBD1
v_call: TRBV19
cdr3_nt: TGTGCCAGTAGGAGAACAGGGGGCAGCTACAATGAGCAGTTCTTC
cdr3_aa: CASRRTGGSYNEQFF

j_call: TRBJ2-2
clone_size: few
d_call: NA
v_call: TRBV6-2/TRBV6-3
cdr3_nt: TGTGCCAGCAGTTCAACCAACAGGAGGGTTTGGTTTTTT
cdr3_aa: CASSSTNRRVWFF

j_call: TRBJ2-3
clone_size: few
d_call: TRBD2
v_call: TRBV4-3
cdr3_nt: TGCGCCAGCAGCCAAGACCCTTTTTGGACTAGCGGGGGAGATACGCAGTATTTT
cdr3_aa: CASSQDPFWTSGGDTQYF

j_call: TRBJ1-1
clone_size: NA
d_call: NA
v_call: TRBV5-4
cdr3_nt: TGTGCCAGCAGCCCGGGCAGGGCGAACACTGAAGCTTTCTTT
cdr3_aa: CASSPGRANTEAFF

j_call: TRBJ1-1
clone_size: NA
d_call: NA
v_call: TRBV3-1
cdr3_nt: TGTGCCAGCAGCCAGGGACACACGGGGACTGAAGCTTTCTTT
cdr3_aa: CASSQGHTGTEAFF

j_call: TRBJ2-5
clone_size: many
d_call: TRBD2
v_call: TRBV5-5
cdr3_nt: TGTGCCAGCAGCTTGGCTCCAGCGGGGGGGCCTTGGTACCAAGAGACCCAGTACTTC
cdr3_aa: CASSLAPAGGPWYQETQYF

j_call: TRBJ1-1
clone_size: few
d_call: NA
v_call: TRBV6-2/TRBV6-3
cdr3_nt: TGTGCCAGCAGGTCCATACAGGGGAACACTGAAGCTTTCTTT
cdr3_aa: CASRSIQGNTEAFF

j_call: TRBJ1-1
clone_size: many
d_call: TRBD1
v_call: TRBV7-9
cdr3_nt: TGTGCCAGCAGCCCGTTTGGACAGGGGCGGGAGAACACTGAAGCTTTCTTT
cdr3_aa: CASSPFGQGRENTEAFF

j_call: TRBJ2-1
clone_size: few
d_call: NA
v_call: TRBV6-2/TRBV6-3
cdr3_nt: TGTGCCAGCAGTTACGGGGAGGGGGCTCGGATCTTC
cdr3_aa: CASSYGEGARIF

j_call: TRBJ2-4
clone_size: few
d_call: TRBD1
v_call: TRBV5-6
cdr3_nt: TGTGCCAGCAGCTTGGACGCTGGGGGGACAGGGGTCCACATTCAGTACTTC
cdr3_aa: CASSLDAGGTGVHIQYF

j_call: TRBJ2-2
clone_size: NA
d_call: TRBD2
v_call: TRBV11-2
cdr3_nt: TGTGCCAGCAGGGGACTAGCGGGCACCGGGGAGCTGTTTTTT
cdr3_aa: CASRGLAGTGELFF

j_call: TRBJ2-6
clone_size: many
d_call: NA
v_call: TRBV14
cdr3_nt: TGTGCCAGCAGCCAAGAAGAAATAGTGGCTGGGGCCAACGTCCTGACTTTC
cdr3_aa: CASSQEEIVAGANVLTF

j_call: TRBJ2-2
clone_size: NA
d_call: NA
v_call: TRBV14
cdr3_nt: TGTGCCAGCAGCCAAGGCTGGCAGGGATGGACCGGGGAGCTGTTTTTT
cdr3_aa: CASSQGWQGWTGELFF

j_call: TRBJ2-4
clone_size: NA
d_call: TRBD1
v_call: TRBV5-1
cdr3_nt: TGCGCCAGTGCCGGGACAGAAAACATTCAGTACTTC
cdr3_aa: CASAGTENIQYF

j_call: TRBJ2-3
clone_size: few
d_call: TRBD1
v_call: TRBV5-1
cdr3_nt: TGCGCCAGCAGCTTGGCCTTCGCAGGGGGCTTGGATACGCAGTATTTT
cdr3_aa: CASSLAFAGGLDTQYF

j_call: TRBJ2-1
clone_size: few
d_call: NA
v_call: TRBV9
cdr3_nt: TGTGCCAGCAGCGTGCTCCGGGGGCGGTCCAATGAGCAGTTCTTC
cdr3_aa: CASSVLRGRSNEQFF

j_call: TRBJ1-4
clone_size: many
d_call: TRBD1
v_call: TRBV14
cdr3_nt: TGTGCCAGCAGCCGCTGGGACAGGGGTAATGAAAAACTGTTTTTT
cdr3_aa: CASSRWDRGNEKLFF

j_call: TRBJ2-2
clone_size: few
d_call: TRBD2
v_call: TRBV14
cdr3_nt: TGTGCCAGCAGCCAAGATCTGGGGAGGGCCGGGGAGCTGTTTTTT
cdr3_aa: CASSQDLGRAGELFF

j_call: TRBJ2-5
clone_size: NA
d_call: NA
v_call: TRBV7-8
cdr3_nt: TGTGCCAGCATCCGGAGGGGGCACATACAAGAGACCCAGTACTTC
cdr3_aa: CASIRRGHIQETQYF